The 3 T cell receptor beta chains in this list originate from one sample, sequenced in a study of shared clonotypes between healthy human individuals. The method was immunoSEQ multiplex PCR; TCRdb's version includes in-frame clones alone and lacks a portion of them. This sample has 330,000 or so clones, with under 80% found just once. Sequencing was done on a sample of memory CD4+ T cells sorted from blood. Subset described: CD45RA-negative fraction. These receptors originate from a man aged 25-45 years in good health.

The genes are TRBV11-3 and TRBJ2-1, with unresolved D. Trimming left V 10 bases short and J 4 bases short, with 14 bases between. The germline V gene encodes CDR1 SGHNT and CDR2 YENEEA. The CDR3 spans 13 residues. The CDR3 loop is CAKRELPYNEQFF. The CDR3 DNA sequence: TGTGCCAAACGCGAACTACCTTACAATGAGCAGTTCTTC.

The chain uses TRBV28 and TRBJ2-3; 15 bases are shared with TRBD2. V lost 10 bases, J lost 4 bases, and 9 bases stayed unmatched. The CDR3 sequence is 16 residues long. The V gene's germline CDR1 is MDHEN and CDR2 SYDVKM. The CDR3 bases are TGTGCCATCGGACTAGCGGGAGGGGGTCGCGCAGATACGCAGTATTTT. Translation gives CAIGLAGGGRADTQYF. The entire variable domain, with the rest obtained from reference TRBV28 and TRBJ2-3, is as follows: DVKVTQSSRYLVKRTGEKVFLECVQDMDHENMFWYRQDPGLGLRLIYFSYDVKMKEKGDIPEGYSVSREKKERFSLILESASTNQTSMYLCAIGLAGGGRADTQYFGPGTRLTVL.

The chain employs TRBV5-1 and TRBJ1-4; a possible D gene is TRBD1 (6 bases). The germline V gene encodes CDR1 SGHRS and CDR2 YFSETQ. V lost 3 bases and J 2 bases, leaving 26 bases between the germline ends. The CDR3 has 20 residues. CDR3 region: CASSWTVSTGGDSTNEKLFF. DNA for the CDR3: TGCGCCAGCAGCTGGACCGTGTCGACAGGAGGAGACAGTACTAATGAAAAACTGTTTTTT.